Following are 12 T cell receptor beta chains from one sample sequenced in a study of cytomegalovirus exposure and HLA in healthy donors. Here immunoSEQ multiplex PCR was the method, and the copy in TCRdb shows in-frame clones only, minus some. The sample holds 100,000 to 150,000 clones, 95% to 97% seen once. Sequences were obtained from PBMCs. The receptors shown here come from a man aged 18 to 30 in good health and CMV-seronegative.

V is TRBV11-3 and J is TRBJ2-1; a weak D match, TRBD2 (5 bases). Trimming left V 4 bases short and J 8 bases short, with 18 bases between. CDR3 length: 15 residues. CDR1 and CDR2 from the germline V gene are SGHNT and YENEEA. The CDR3 nucleotides read TGTGCCAGCAGCTCTCGTGGGGTAGCGAAGGATGAGCAGTTCTTC. Amino acid sequence: CASSSRGVAKDEQFF. The full variable domain, with the rest looked up from reference TRBV11-3 and TRBJ2-1, is EAGVVQSPRYKIIEKKQPVAFWCNPISGHNTLYWYLQNLGQGPELLIRYENEEAVDDSQLPKDRFSAERLKGVDSTLKIQPAELGDSAVYLCASSSRGVAKDEQFFGPGTRLTVL.

This clone was observed a single time. This chain joins TRBV11-2 and TRBJ1-2; TRBD1 agrees at 8 bases. The CDR3 contains 12 residues. With 5 bases clipped from V and 6 bases from J, the junction kept 2 bases outside the gene matches. CDR1 is SGHAT, CDR2 FQNNGV, per germline. Written as DNA, the CDR3 is TGTGCCAGCAGCATGACAGGGGATGGCTACACCTTC. Translating it yields CASSMTGDGYTF.

The V call is TRBV5-4, the J call TRBJ2-3; possibly TRBD2 for D (6 bases). The germline V gene encodes CDR1 SGHNT and CDR2 YYREEE (reference sequence). Trimming took off 0 bases at V and 3 bases at J, with 11 bases between the two ends. The CDR3 spans 15 residues. CDR3 in DNA: TGTGCCAGCAGCTTGGAACTAGCAGTTACAGATACGCAGTATTTT. This sequence encodes CASSLELAVTDTQYF. Looking up the rest from reference TRBV5-4 and TRBJ2-3 gives the full variable domain: ETGVTQSPTHLIKTRGQQVTLRCSSQSGHNTVSWYQQALGQGPQFIFQYYREEENGRGNFPPRFSGLQFPNYSSELNVNALELDDSALYLCASSLELAVTDTQYFGPGTRLTVL.

V is TRBV5-4 and J is TRBJ1-4; 7 positions match TRBD1. J lost 3 bases, V lost 4 bases, and 3 bases had no gene match. The CDR3 contains 14 residues. CDR1 is SGHNT and CDR2 is YYREEE in the germline V gene (reference sequence). The chain's CDR3 is CASSVGTANEKLFF. CDR3 nucleotides: TGTGCCAGCAGCGTGGGGACAGCTAATGAAAAACTGTTTTTT.

This chain connects TRBV2 to TRBJ1-1; 7 positions match TRBD1. V gave up 7 bases and J gave up 1 base; unmatched junction bases: 3. Germline CDR1 SNHLY, CDR2 FYNNEI. The CDR3 totals 13 residues. The CDR3 loop reads CASKGTENTEAFF. CDR3 in DNA: TGTGCCAGCAAAGGGACAGAGAACACTGAAGCTTTCTTT.

This CDR3 reads CASSEIGGRAFF. CDR3 sequence (DNA): TGTGCCAGCAGTGAAATTGGTGGGAGAGCTTTCTTT. This chain links TRBV25-1 with TRBJ1-1; D call uncertain. The CDR3 is 12 residues long. V was clipped by 2 bases and J by 10 bases, with 11 bases between them. Germline V lookup: CDR1 MGHDK, CDR2 SYGVNS.

The V gene is TRBV27, the J gene TRBJ1-2; D is ambiguous. V dropped 5 bases and J dropped 7 bases, with 20 bases sitting between them. Germline V gene lookup returns CDR1 MNHEY and CDR2 SMNVEV (reference sequence). The CDR3 covers 15 residues. Here the CDR3 reads CASSPPGNLVAGYTF. The DNA for the CDR3 is TGTGCCAGCAGTCCTCCGGGAAACTTGGTGGCTGGCTACACCTTC.

This chain joins TRBV10-2 and TRBJ2-1; TRBD2 matches 7 bases. This CDR3 is 15 amino acids long. Germline loops: CDR1 WSHSY, CDR2 SAAADI. The V segment lost 5 bases and the J segment 10 bases; nucleotides outside the gene matches: 14. The CDR3 protein is CASSISGTTSKEQFF. The CDR3 bases are TGCGCCAGCAGTATCTCCGGGACTACCTCTAAAGAGCAGTTCTTC.

V gene TRBV9 combines with J gene TRBJ2-1, with 8 bases matching TRBD2. Germline lookup yields CDR1 SGDLS and CDR2 YYNGEE. V shed 4 bases and J 3 bases; nucleotides not matched to a gene: 6. The CDR3 is 15 residues long. The CDR3 nucleotides are TGTGCCAGCAGCCCCGGGGGGGGTCTCTACAATGAGCAGTTCTTC. It yields the protein CASSPGGGLYNEQFF.

This clone was found once. CDR3 coding DNA: TGTGCCAGCAGCTTAGGGGTGGGAGATTACGAGCAGTACTTC. As protein: CASSLGVGDYEQYF. V usage is TRBV7-6 and J usage is TRBJ2-7; maybe TRBD2 (5 bases). V was cut by 1 base and J by 4 bases, with 11 bases left in between. Germline-derived CDR1 and CDR2 are SGHVS and FNYEAQ. This CDR3 region has 14 residues.

The sample holds one count of this clone. The V gene is TRBV4-2, the J gene TRBJ2-1, with TRBD2 matching over 11 bases. The junction had 6 bases not matched to a gene; V was cut back by 2 bases and J by 9 bases. This CDR3 contains 15 residues. Germline loops: CDR1 LGHNA, CDR2 YNFKEQ. The CDR3 DNA is TGTGCCAGCAGCCAACAGACTAGCGGGATACGTGAGCAGTTCTTC. Translation: CASSQQTSGIREQFF.

J is TRBJ1-1 and V is TRBV5-5, with 7 positions matching TRBD1. The trim removed 4 bases at V and 2 bases at J, leaving 5 bases unmatched. Per the germline V gene, CDR1 is SGHKS and CDR2 is YYEKEE (reference sequence). The CDR3 is 14 residues long. The CDR3 protein is CASSPRTGNTEAFF. The CDR3, as DNA: TGTGCCAGCAGCCCTAGGACAGGTAACACTGAAGCTTTCTTT. Full variable domain (rest looked up from reference TRBV5-5 and TRBJ1-1): DAGVTQSPTHLIKTRGQQVTLRCSPISGHKSVSWYQQVLGQGPQFIFQYYEKEERGRGNFPDRFSARQFPNYSSELNVNALLLGDSALYLCASSPRTGNTEAFFGQGTRLTVV.